The next 25 T cell receptor beta chains were all read from a single sample in a study of cytomegalovirus exposure and HLA in healthy donors. Clones were read by immunoSEQ multiplex PCR, and TCRdb kept only the in-frame ones, dropping some. The table lists roughly 100,000 clones, roughly 95% of them singletons, with 0.85% to 0.95% in the top ten. The sample consisted of PBMCs. The source is a woman aged 18 to 35 in good health and CMV-seronegative.

The chain couples TRBV7-3 to TRBJ1-3; weak D call: TRBD1 (6 bases). The CDR3 length is 15 residues. Trimming took off 2 bases at V and 3 bases at J, with 11 bases between the two ends. Germline V lookup: CDR1 SGHTA, CDR2 FQGTGA. CDR3 protein: CASSLQGQGGNTIYF. The CDR3 DNA is TGTGCCAGCAGCTTACAGGGGCAGGGTGGAAACACCATATATTTT.

J is TRBJ2-6 and V is TRBV29-1; 11 bases are shared with TRBD1. Germline values: CDR1 SQVTM, CDR2 ANQGSEA. The CDR3 loop spans 16 amino acids. CDR3 region: CTPAGQGALGANVLTF. CDR3 coding DNA: TGCACCCCCGCCGGACAGGGGGCGCTTGGGGCCAACGTCCTGACTTTC.

The chain joins TRBV5-1 to TRBJ2-5, with TRBD2 identical over 10 bases. Looked up from germline, CDR1 is SGHRS and CDR2 is YFSETQ. The length of the CDR3 is 20 residues. J gave up 2 bases and V 1 base, and 17 bases lay outside the gene matches. The DNA for the CDR3 is TGCGCCAGCAGCTTGTCCCCCCCCGGGGTAGCGGGAGGATCTCAAGAGACCCAGTACTTC. This translates into CASSLSPPGVAGGSQETQYF.

The rearrangement links TRBV9 to TRBJ2-3, with 8 positions matching TRBD2. The CDR3 length is 16 residues. With 0 bases clipped from V and 0 bases from J, the junction kept 3 bases outside the gene matches. Germline CDR1 reads SGDLS; CDR2 reads YYNGEE. CDR3 DNA sequence: TGTGCCAGCAGCGTAGCCTCTAGCGGGAGCACAGATACGCAGTATTTT. Protein product: CASSVASSGSTDTQYF.

This chain connects TRBV19 to TRBJ1-2, with D tentatively TRBD1 (6 bases). From germline, CDR1 is LNHDA and CDR2 SQIVND (reference sequence). Trimming removed 7 bases from V and 7 bases from J, with 13 bases in between. The CDR3 is 12 residues long. The CDR3 is CASNFGGSGYTF. CDR3 nucleotides: TGTGCCAGTAATTTTGGGGGCTCTGGCTACACCTTC.

The rearrangement links TRBV7-9 to TRBJ2-5; 10 bases agree with TRBD2. The germline CDR1 and CDR2 sequences are SEHNR and FQNEAQ (reference sequence). The CDR3 contains 15 residues. J gave up 5 bases and V 5 bases, and 8 bases lay outside the gene matches. The CDR3 here is CASSTSGGALETQYF. In DNA, the CDR3 is TGTGCCAGCAGCACAAGCGGGGGGGCCTTGGAGACCCAGTACTTC. Full variable domain (remainder filled in from reference TRBV7-9 and TRBJ2-5): DTGVSQNPRHKITKRGQNVTFRCDPISEHNRLYWYRQTLGQGPEFLTYFQNEAQLEKSRLLSDRFSAERPKGSFSTLEIQRTEQGDSAMYLCASSTSGGALETQYFGPGTRLLVL.

This clone was seen only once. The rearrangement joins TRBV7-3 to TRBJ2-7, with 8 bases identical to TRBD1. Trimming removed 5 bases from V and 5 bases from J; junction bases left unmatched: 14. CDR3 length equals 16 residues. CDR1 is SGHTA and CDR2 is FQGTGA in the germline V gene. CDR3 region: CASSLYLGQGVDEQYF. The DNA of the CDR3 is TGTGCCAGCAGCCTATACCTTGGACAGGGTGTCGACGAGCAGTACTTC.

The chain combines TRBV7-2 with TRBJ2-3, with TRBD2 matching over 7 bases. Germline V lookup: CDR1 SGHTA, CDR2 FQGNSA. This CDR3 has 15 amino acids. Trimming removed 6 bases from V and 2 bases from J; junction bases left unmatched: 8. The CDR3 nucleotides read TGTGCCAGCAGGGATAGAGCGGGGATCACAGATACGCAGTATTTT. Protein product: CASRDRAGITDTQYF.

The V and J genes are TRBV6-5 and TRBJ2-2, with TRBD1 identical over 7 bases. The length of the CDR3 is 15 residues. V shed 6 bases and J 7 bases; nucleotides not matched to a gene: 11. Germline V lookup: CDR1 MNHEY, CDR2 SVGAGI. CDR3 in DNA: TGTGCCAGCAGATCCGGGACAGCTTTCCACGGGGAGCTGTTTTTT. This sequence encodes CASRSGTAFHGELFF.

The CDR3 is CASSLAAAGMNTEAFF. The CDR3 nucleotides are TGCGCCAGCAGCTTGGCGGCAGCGGGGATGAACACTGAAGCTTTCTTT. This chain uses TRBV5-1 with TRBJ1-1; no clear D gene. This CDR3 is built from 16 residues. V lost 0 bases to trimming and J lost 0 bases, with 12 bases between them. The germline V gene encodes CDR1 SGHRS and CDR2 YFSETQ.

The CDR3 region is CASSGSRTGYRTEAFF. DNA of the CDR3: TGTGCCAGCAGTGGATCAAGAACAGGGTATAGAACTGAAGCTTTCTTT. The V and J genes are TRBV6-1 and TRBJ1-1; D may be TRBD1 (6 bases). Germline V gene lookup returns CDR1 MNHNS and CDR2 SASEGT. The CDR3 extends over 16 amino acids. V lost 4 bases, J lost 5 bases, and 20 bases lay in between.

The chain combines TRBV10-1 with TRBJ1-3; D unclear. Per the germline V gene, CDR1 is WNHNN and CDR2 is SYGVQD (reference sequence). This CDR3 spans 16 amino acids. Trimming took 4 bases from V and 0 from J, leaving 13 bases between them. The CDR3 DNA reads TGCGCCAGCAGTGCCGGAGACCTACACTCTGGAAACACCATATATTTT. This translates into CASSAGDLHSGNTIYF.

V usage is TRBV5-1 and J usage is TRBJ1-3, with a tentative D call TRBD1 (5 bases). CDR1 and CDR2 from the germline V gene are SGHRS and YFSETQ. CDR3 length: 17 amino acids. Trimming left V 0 bases short and J 2 bases short, with 15 bases between. The CDR3 protein is CASSLGGASTTGNTIYF. The CDR3 nucleotides read TGCGCCAGCAGCTTGGGGGGCGCCTCAACTACTGGAAACACCATATATTTT.

The genes are TRBV5-1 and TRBJ2-3; a weak D match, TRBD2 (5 bases). Germline-derived CDR1 and CDR2 are SGHRS and YFSETQ. The CDR3 spans 14 residues. V lost 6 bases to trimming and J lost 0 bases, with 11 bases between them. Here the CDR3 DNA reads TGCGCCAGCACCGACACTAGTAGCACAGATACGCAGTATTTT. Translated, it gives CASTDTSSTDTQYF.

This rearrangement joins TRBV19 to TRBJ2-1, with D possibly matching TRBD2 (7 bases). V lost 4 bases and J 2 bases, leaving 21 bases between the germline ends. Germline lookup yields CDR1 LNHDA and CDR2 SQIVND (reference sequence). This CDR3 contains 18 residues. CDR3 DNA: TGTGCCAGTAGTAGAAACGCGGGGGCTCCCCTTGCCTACAATGAGCAGTTCTTC. This sequence encodes CASSRNAGAPLAYNEQFF. The entire variable domain, with the rest obtained from reference TRBV19 and TRBJ2-1, is as follows: DGGITQSPKYLFRKEGQNVTLSCEQNLNHDAMYWYRQDPGQGLRLIYYSQIVNDFQKGDIAEGYSVSREKKESFPLTVTSAQKNPTAFYLCASSRNAGAPLAYNEQFFGPGTRLTVL.

The V call is TRBV5-1, the J call TRBJ2-7; a weak D match, TRBD2 (5 bases). V was pared by 4 bases and J by 2 bases, with 10 bases between. Germline loops: CDR1 SGHRS, CDR2 YFSETQ. The CDR3 length is 13 residues. The CDR3 nucleotides read TGCGCCAGCAGCCTACTAGTGACCTACGAGCAGTACTTC. It yields the protein CASSLLVTYEQYF.

The chain uses TRBV5-6 and TRBJ2-1; 7 bases line up with TRBD1. V was clipped by 2 bases and J by 2 bases; unmatched bases: 4. The CDR3 loop spans 15 amino acids. Germline V gene lookup returns CDR1 SGHDT and CDR2 YYEEEE. The DNA of the CDR3 is TGTGCCAGCAGCTTAAGGGGGCCTACCTACAATGAGCAGTTCTTC. Residues: CASSLRGPTYNEQFF.

This clone occurred once. The rearrangement uses TRBV6-1 and TRBJ2-1; 9 nucleotides align to TRBD2. Germline CDR1 MNHNS, CDR2 SASEGT. The CDR3 runs 15 residues. Trimming removed 0 bases from V and 6 bases from J; junction bases left unmatched: 3. The CDR3 sequence is CASSEASGSANEQFF. The CDR3 DNA reads as TGTGCCAGCAGTGAAGCTAGCGGGAGCGCCAATGAGCAGTTCTTC.

This clone has a single count. The chain links TRBV5-4 to TRBJ1-3; no reliable D call. The ends were cut back, 4 bases at V and 1 base at J, with 9 bases in the middle. This CDR3 has 14 residues. Looked up from germline, CDR1 is SGHNT and CDR2 is YYREEE (reference sequence). The CDR3, as DNA: TGTGCCAGCAGCCCGACGGGGTCTGGAAACACCATATATTTT. Translating it yields CASSPTGSGNTIYF.

In the case of this clone: Within the sample, other DNA sequences also encode this same CDR3. The chain employs TRBV6-5 and TRBJ2-1, with 10 bases aligning to TRBD2. Germline V CDR1 and CDR2: MNHEY, SVGAGI. The CDR3 sequence is 15 residues long. The trim removed 0 bases at V and 4 bases at J, leaving 0 bases unmatched. This CDR3 is CASSYSSGGYNEQFF. In DNA form, the CDR3 reads TGTGCCAGCAGTTACTCTAGCGGGGGGTACAATGAGCAGTTCTTC.

The rearrangement uses TRBV4-1 and TRBJ1-4, with D hard to call. Per germline, CDR1 MGHRA and CDR2 YSYEKL. Trimming left V 5 bases short and J 4 bases short, with 8 bases between. The CDR3 sequence is 13 residues long. The CDR3 loop is CASSDLGNEKLFF. The CDR3 coding sequence is TGCGCCAGCAGCGACCTAGGTAATGAAAAACTGTTTTTT.

The CDR3 here is CASSFGGTYEQYF. In nucleotides, the CDR3 is TGTGCCAGCAGTTTTGGGGGGACCTACGAGCAGTACTTC. The V and J genes are TRBV27 and TRBJ2-7, with TRBD2 as a possible D gene (6 bases). Trimming took off 3 bases at V and 2 bases at J, with 8 bases between the two ends. There are 13 residues in the CDR3. The germline V gene encodes CDR1 MNHEY and CDR2 SMNVEV (reference sequence).

This clone was recorded only once. The J gene is TRBJ1-4, the V gene TRBV29-1; 7 bases fit TRBD1. The CDR3 has 16 residues. Germline V gives CDR1 SQVTM, CDR2 ANQGSEA. V lost 6 bases to trimming and J lost 8 bases; unmatched junction nucleotides: 18. This CDR3 reads CSVTEPQGEMKEKLFF. The CDR3 nucleotides read TGCAGCGTCACCGAGCCCCAGGGGGAAATGAAGGAAAAACTGTTTTTT.

The chain links TRBV5-6 to TRBJ2-7; D call uncertain. CDR1 SGHDT and CDR2 YYEEEE come from the germline V gene. Trimming shortened V by 0 bases and J by 4 bases, and 8 bases separated the two germline ends. CDR3 length: 13 amino acids. In DNA form, the CDR3 reads TGTGCCAGCAGCTTGGAGCGACGGTACGAGCAGTACTTC. Residues: CASSLERRYEQYF.

As DNA, the CDR3 is TGTGCCAGCAGTTTAGGAGATAACTACGAGCAGTACTTC. Protein product: CASSLGDNYEQYF. This rearrangement joins TRBV27 to TRBJ2-7; D not resolved. The CDR3 length is 13 residues. CDR1 is MNHEY, CDR2 SMNVEV, per germline (reference sequence). Trimming cost V 2 bases and J 3 bases, with 8 bases left between them.